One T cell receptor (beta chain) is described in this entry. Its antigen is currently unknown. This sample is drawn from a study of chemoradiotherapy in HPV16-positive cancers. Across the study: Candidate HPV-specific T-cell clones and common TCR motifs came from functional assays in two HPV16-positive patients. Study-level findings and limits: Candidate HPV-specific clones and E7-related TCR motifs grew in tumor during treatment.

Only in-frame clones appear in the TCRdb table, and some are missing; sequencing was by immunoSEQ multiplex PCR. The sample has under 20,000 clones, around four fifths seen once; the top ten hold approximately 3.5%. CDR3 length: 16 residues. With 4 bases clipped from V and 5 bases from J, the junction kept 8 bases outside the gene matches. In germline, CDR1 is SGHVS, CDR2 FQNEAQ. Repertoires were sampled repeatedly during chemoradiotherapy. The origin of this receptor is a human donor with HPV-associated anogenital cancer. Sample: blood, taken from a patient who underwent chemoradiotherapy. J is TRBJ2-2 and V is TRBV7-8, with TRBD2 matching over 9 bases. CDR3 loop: CASSSPSGERTGELFF. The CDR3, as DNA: TGTGCCAGCAGCTCGCCTAGCGGGGAAAGGACCGGGGAGCTGTTTTTT.